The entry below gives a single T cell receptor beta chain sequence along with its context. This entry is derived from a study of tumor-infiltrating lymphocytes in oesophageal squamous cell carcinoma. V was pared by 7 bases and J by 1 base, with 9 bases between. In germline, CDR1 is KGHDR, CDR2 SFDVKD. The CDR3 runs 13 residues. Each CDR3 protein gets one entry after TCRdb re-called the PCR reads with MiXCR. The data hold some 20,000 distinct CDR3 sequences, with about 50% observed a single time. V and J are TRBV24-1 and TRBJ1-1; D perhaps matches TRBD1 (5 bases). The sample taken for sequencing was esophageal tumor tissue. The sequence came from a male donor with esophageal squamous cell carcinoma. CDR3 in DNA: TGTGCCACCAGAGGGGTGGGGAACACTGAAGCTTTCTTT. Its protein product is CATRGVGNTEAFF.